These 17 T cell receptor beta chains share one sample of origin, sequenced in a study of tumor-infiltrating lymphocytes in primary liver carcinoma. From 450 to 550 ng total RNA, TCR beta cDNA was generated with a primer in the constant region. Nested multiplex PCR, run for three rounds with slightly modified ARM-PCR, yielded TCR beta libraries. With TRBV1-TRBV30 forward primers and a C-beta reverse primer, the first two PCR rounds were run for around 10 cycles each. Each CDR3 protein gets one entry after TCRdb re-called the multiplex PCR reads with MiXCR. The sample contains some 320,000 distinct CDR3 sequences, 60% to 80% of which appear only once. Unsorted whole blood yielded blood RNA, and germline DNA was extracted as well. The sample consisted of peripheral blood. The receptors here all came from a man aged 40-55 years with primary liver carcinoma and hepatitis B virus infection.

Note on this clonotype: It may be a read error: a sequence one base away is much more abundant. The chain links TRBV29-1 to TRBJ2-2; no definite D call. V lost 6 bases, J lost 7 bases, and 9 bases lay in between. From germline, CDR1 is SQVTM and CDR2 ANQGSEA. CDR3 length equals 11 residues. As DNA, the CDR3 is TGCAGCGTGGCTACGGGCGGGGAGCTGTTTTTT. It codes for CSVATGGELFF.

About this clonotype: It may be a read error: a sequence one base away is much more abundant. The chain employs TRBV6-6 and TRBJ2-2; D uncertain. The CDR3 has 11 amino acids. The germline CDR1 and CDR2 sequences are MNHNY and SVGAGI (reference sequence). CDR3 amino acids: CASTAAGQLFF. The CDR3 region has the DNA TGTGCCAGCACTGCGGCCGGGCAGCTGTTTTTT.

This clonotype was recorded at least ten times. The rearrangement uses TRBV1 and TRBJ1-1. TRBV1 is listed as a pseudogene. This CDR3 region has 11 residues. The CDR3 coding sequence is TGCACCAGCAGCCGCGGCAGTGAAGCTTTCTTT. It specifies CTSSRGSEAFF.

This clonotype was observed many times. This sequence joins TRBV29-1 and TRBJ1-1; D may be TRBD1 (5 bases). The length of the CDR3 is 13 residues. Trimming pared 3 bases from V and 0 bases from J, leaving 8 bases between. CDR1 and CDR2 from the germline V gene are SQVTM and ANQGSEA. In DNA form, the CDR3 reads TGCAGCGTTGACGACAGCATGAACACTGAAGCTTTCTTT. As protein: CSVDDSMNTEAFF. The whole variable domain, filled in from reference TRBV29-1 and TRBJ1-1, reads SAVISQKPSRDICQRGTSLTIQCQVDSQVTMMFWYRQQPGQSLTLIATANQGSEATYESGFVIDKFPISRPNLTFSTLTVSNMSPEDSSIYLCSVDDSMNTEAFFGQGTRLTVV.

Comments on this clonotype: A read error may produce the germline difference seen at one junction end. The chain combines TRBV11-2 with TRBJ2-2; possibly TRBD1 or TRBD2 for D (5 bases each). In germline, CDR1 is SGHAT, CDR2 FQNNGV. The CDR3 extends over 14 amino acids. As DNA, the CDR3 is TGTGCCAGCAGCCTCCCCGAGGCAGGCAGGGAGTTGTTTTTT. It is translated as CASSLPEAGRELFF.

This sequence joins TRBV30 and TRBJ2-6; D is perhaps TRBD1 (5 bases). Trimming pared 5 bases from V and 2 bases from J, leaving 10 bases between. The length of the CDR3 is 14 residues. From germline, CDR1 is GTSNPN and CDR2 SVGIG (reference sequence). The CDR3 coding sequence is TGTGCCTGGTCTGGGGCAGCTGGGGCCAACGTCCTGACTTTC. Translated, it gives CAWSGAAGANVLTF. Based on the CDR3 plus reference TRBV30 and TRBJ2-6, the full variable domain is SQTIHQWPATLVQPVGSPLSLECTVEGTSNPNLYWYRQAAGRGLQLLFYSVGIGQISSEVPQNLSASRPQDRQFILSSKKLLLSDSGFYLCAWSGAAGANVLTFGAGSRLTVL.

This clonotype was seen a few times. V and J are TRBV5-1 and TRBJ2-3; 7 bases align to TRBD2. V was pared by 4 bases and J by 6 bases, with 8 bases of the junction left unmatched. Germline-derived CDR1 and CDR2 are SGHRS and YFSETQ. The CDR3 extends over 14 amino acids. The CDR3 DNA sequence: TGCGCCAGCAGCCCCCCGGGGGGATCGGATACGCAGTATTTT. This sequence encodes CASSPPGGSDTQYF.

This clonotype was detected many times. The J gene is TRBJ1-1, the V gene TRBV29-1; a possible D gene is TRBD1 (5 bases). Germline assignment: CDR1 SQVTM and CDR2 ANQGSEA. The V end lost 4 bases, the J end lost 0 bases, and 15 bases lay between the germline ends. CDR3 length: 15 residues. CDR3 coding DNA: TGCAGCGTTGTACCTCAGGGTTCGGTGAACACTGAAGCTTTCTTT. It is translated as CSVVPQGSVNTEAFF.

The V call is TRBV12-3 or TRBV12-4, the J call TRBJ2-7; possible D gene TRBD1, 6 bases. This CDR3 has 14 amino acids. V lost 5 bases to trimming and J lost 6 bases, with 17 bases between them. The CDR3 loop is CASSGYGQQGEQYF. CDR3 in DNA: TGTGCCAGCAGTGGGTACGGACAACAGGGCGAGCAGTACTTC.

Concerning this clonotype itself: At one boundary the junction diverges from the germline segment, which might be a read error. The CDR3 is CSSSPQGPIEAFF. The DNA of the CDR3 is TGTTCCAGCTCGCCGCAGGGTCCAATTGAAGCTTTCTTT. This sequence joins TRBV6-2 or TRBV6-3 and TRBJ1-1; tentative D call: TRBD1 (5 bases). Germline assignment: CDR1 MNHEY and CDR2 SVGEGT. This CDR3 has 13 amino acids.

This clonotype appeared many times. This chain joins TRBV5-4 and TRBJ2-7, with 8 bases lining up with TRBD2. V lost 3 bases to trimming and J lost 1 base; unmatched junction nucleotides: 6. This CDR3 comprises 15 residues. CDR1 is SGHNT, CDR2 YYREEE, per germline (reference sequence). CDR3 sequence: CASSSPREGSYEQYF. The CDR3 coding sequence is TGTGCCAGCAGCTCTCCTCGGGAGGGATCCTACGAGCAGTACTTC.

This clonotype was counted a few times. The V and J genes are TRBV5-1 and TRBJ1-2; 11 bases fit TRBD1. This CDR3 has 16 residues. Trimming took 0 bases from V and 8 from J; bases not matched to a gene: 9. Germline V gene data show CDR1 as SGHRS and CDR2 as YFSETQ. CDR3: CASSLGGQGEAKGYTF. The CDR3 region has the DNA TGCGCCAGCAGCTTGGGGGGACAGGGGGAAGCTAAGGGCTACACCTTC.

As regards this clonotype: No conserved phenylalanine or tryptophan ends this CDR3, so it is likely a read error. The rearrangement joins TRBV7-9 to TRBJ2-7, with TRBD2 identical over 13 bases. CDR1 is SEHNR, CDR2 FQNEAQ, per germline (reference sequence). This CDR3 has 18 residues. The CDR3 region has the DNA TGTGCCAGCAGCCCTCGTCCGACTAGCGGGAGGACGGCCTACGAACAGTACTCC. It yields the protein CASSPRPTSGRTAYEQYS.

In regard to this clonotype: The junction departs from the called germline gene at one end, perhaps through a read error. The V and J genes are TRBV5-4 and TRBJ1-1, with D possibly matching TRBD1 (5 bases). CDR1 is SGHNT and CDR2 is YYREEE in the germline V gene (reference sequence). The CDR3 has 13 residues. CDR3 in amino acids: CASRIGLDTEAFF. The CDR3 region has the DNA TGTGCCAGCAGAATAGGGTTGGACACCGAAGCTTTCTTT.

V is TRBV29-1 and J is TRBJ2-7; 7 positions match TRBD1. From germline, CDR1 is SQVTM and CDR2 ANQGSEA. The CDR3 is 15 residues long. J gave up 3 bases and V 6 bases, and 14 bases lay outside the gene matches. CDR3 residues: CSVKVGDSFSYEQYF. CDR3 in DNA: TGCAGCGTCAAAGTTGGGGACAGTTTTAGCTACGAGCAGTACTTC.

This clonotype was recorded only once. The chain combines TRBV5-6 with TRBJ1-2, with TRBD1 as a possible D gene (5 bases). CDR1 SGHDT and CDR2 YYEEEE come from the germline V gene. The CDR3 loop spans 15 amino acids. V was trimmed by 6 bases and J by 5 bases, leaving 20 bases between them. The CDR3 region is CASNREAGLKYGYTF. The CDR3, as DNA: TGTGCCAGCAACCGAGAGGCGGGGCTGAAATATGGCTACACCTTC.

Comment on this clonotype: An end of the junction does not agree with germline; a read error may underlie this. CDR3 DNA sequence: TGTGCCAACAGCTCCTTATACTCAGCCGGCTACACCTTC. It encodes CANSSLYSAGYTF. This chain connects TRBV11-2 to TRBJ1-2; D is unclear. This CDR3 has 13 amino acids. The germline V gene has CDR1 SGHAT and CDR2 FQNNGV.